The 19 T cell receptor beta chains below come from one sample, sequenced in a study of blood T cell repertoires in COVID-19 (dated by TCRdb to 2018 to 2021). The library was generated by the immunoSEQ multiplex PCR assay. TCRdb took over this immuneACCESS table, retaining in-frame rearrangements with V and J assigned. Such tables are incomplete; in checked studies, under half of the missing clones stem from an unresolved V gene, and the remainder is unexplained. This sample has around 100,000 clones in its table, and roughly 88% of those were observed once. The ten largest clonotypes hold about 3.5% of the sample. The source material was peripheral blood. These TCRs come from a human donor in a cohort sampled during active COVID-19.

The V gene is TRBV11-3, the J gene TRBJ2-3; D is perhaps TRBD1 (6 bases). The germline V gene encodes CDR1 SGHNT and CDR2 YENEEA. The CDR3 has 16 residues. V was cut by 1 base and J by 2 bases, with 13 bases left in between. DNA for the CDR3: TGTGCCAGCAGCTTAGGGGGGCCCCGATCCACAGATACGCAGTATTTT. Encoded protein: CASSLGGPRSTDTQYF. Complete variable domain (other parts from reference TRBV11-3 and TRBJ2-3): EAGVVQSPRYKIIEKKQPVAFWCNPISGHNTLYWYLQNLGQGPELLIRYENEEAVDDSQLPKDRFSAERLKGVDSTLKIQPAELGDSAVYLCASSLGGPRSTDTQYFGPGTRLTVL.

This rearrangement joins TRBV6-2 or TRBV6-3 to TRBJ2-7; D unclear. The germline V gene encodes CDR1 MNHEY and CDR2 SVGEGT. With 5 bases removed from V and 4 bases from J, the gap between germline ends came to 18 bases. This CDR3 has 15 amino acids. Written as DNA, the CDR3 is TGTGCCAGCAGTCCGTCGCCATCTAAAGCTTACGAGCAGTACTTC. This gives the protein CASSPSPSKAYEQYF.

J is TRBJ1-4 and V is TRBV5-1, with D hard to call. Germline-derived CDR1 and CDR2 are SGHRS and YFSETQ. Trimming shortened V by 0 bases and J by 3 bases, and 6 bases separated the two germline ends. This CDR3 is built from 14 residues. DNA for the CDR3: TGCGCCAGCAGCTTGGCCCCGTCTAATGAAAAACTGTTTTTT. Translated, it gives CASSLAPSNEKLFF.

The chain uses TRBV5-1 and TRBJ2-3; 9 nucleotides line up with TRBD2. Losses at the gene ends were 6 bases for V and 3 bases for J; bases not matched to a gene: 5. Germline CDR1 SGHRS, CDR2 YFSETQ. This CDR3 is built from 14 residues. In nucleotides, the CDR3 is TGCGCCAGCACGCGACTAGCGGATACAGATACGCAGTATTTT. This gives the protein CASTRLADTDTQYF. Full variable domain (rest looked up from reference TRBV5-1 and TRBJ2-3): KAGVTQTPRYLIKTRGQQVTLSCSPISGHRSVSWYQQTPGQGLQFLFEYFSETQRNKGNFPGRFSGRQFSNSRSEMNVSTLELGDSALYLCASTRLADTDTQYFGPGTRLTVL.

The CDR3 DNA reads TGTGCCAGCAGTCGGGTCGACTTCTATGGCTACACCTTC. It is translated as CASSRVDFYGYTF. The V and J genes are TRBV14 and TRBJ1-2; unclear D gene. The CDR3 consists of 13 residues. V lost 6 bases to trimming and J lost 4 bases, with 12 bases between them. The germline V gene encodes CDR1 SGHDN and CDR2 FVKESK.

A note on this clone: Germline and junction disagree at one end, which may indicate a read error. The genes are TRBV27 and TRBJ1-2, with 7 bases identical to TRBD1. Germline CDR1 reads MNHEY; CDR2 reads SMNVEV (reference sequence). The CDR3 loop spans 12 amino acids. The CDR3 DNA reads as TGTGCCAGCAGTCCCCTAGACAGGGCTCTCCTATTC. It yields the protein CASSPLDRALLF.

The gene calls are TRBV24-1 and TRBJ1-1; TRBD1 is a possible D gene (5 bases). The CDR3 consists of 13 residues. CDR1 is KGHDR, CDR2 SFDVKD, per germline. Trimming stripped 2 bases from V and 3 bases from J, with 6 bases between. The CDR3 reads CATSDSRDTEAFF. In DNA form, the CDR3 reads TGTGCCACCAGTGATTCCAGGGACACTGAAGCTTTCTTT.

V gene TRBV30 combines with J gene TRBJ1-3; TRBD1 might be the D (5 bases). Trimming removed 2 bases at V and 16 bases at J, with 21 bases between. CDR1 and CDR2 from the germline V gene are GTSNPN and SVGIG (reference sequence). CDR3 length: 13 amino acids. This chain's CDR3 is CAWSMAGWPPVYF. The CDR3 DNA reads TGTGCCTGGAGTATGGCAGGGTGGCCTCCGGTGTATTTT. Filled out from reference TRBV30 and TRBJ1-3, the complete variable domain reads SQTIHQWPATLVQPVGSPLSLECTVEGTSNPNLYWYRQAAGRGLQLLFYSVGIGQISSEVPQNLSASRPQDRQFILSSKKLLLSDSGFYLCAWSMAGWPPVYFGEGSWLTVV.

A single count supports this clone. The chain recombines TRBV9 with TRBJ2-2; 9 nucleotides line up with TRBD1. There are 16 residues in the CDR3. Germline loops: CDR1 SGDLS, CDR2 YYNGEE. V was clipped by 4 bases and J by 4 bases; unmatched bases: 8. The CDR3 DNA follows: TGTGCCAGCAGCCCCTCCGGGACAGGGAGCACCGGGGAGCTGTTTTTT. Translating it yields CASSPSGTGSTGELFF.

The chain uses TRBV11-2 and TRBJ2-1; D remains unclear. Germline V lookup: CDR1 SGHAT, CDR2 FQNNGV. The CDR3 is 13 amino acids. V shed 1 base and J shed 10 bases, with 11 bases lying between them. CDR3 amino acids: CASSLGSLREQFF. Written as DNA, the CDR3 is TGTGCCAGCAGCTTAGGATCCCTTCGGGAGCAGTTCTTC.

The genes are TRBV10-1 and TRBJ1-6; a possible D gene is TRBD1 (5 bases). Trimming took off 3 bases at V and 7 bases at J, with 10 bases between the two ends. CDR3 length: 14 residues. Germline CDR1 reads WNHNN; CDR2 reads SYGVQD (reference sequence). The CDR3 reads CASSDLRENSPLHF. CDR3 nucleotide sequence: TGCGCCAGCAGTGATCTCAGGGAAAATTCACCCCTCCACTTT.

Only one count was recorded for this clone. The J gene is TRBJ2-1, the V gene TRBV5-1, with 7 bases lining up with TRBD2. The germline V gene encodes CDR1 SGHRS and CDR2 YFSETQ. The trim removed 2 bases at V and 7 bases at J, leaving 12 bases unmatched. This CDR3 has 16 amino acids. This CDR3 is CASSFREAGLENEQFF. As DNA, the CDR3 is TGCGCCAGCAGCTTCCGGGAAGCGGGGCTGGAAAATGAGCAGTTCTTC.

The gene calls are TRBV5-1 and TRBJ1-1; D ambiguous. V lost 0 bases to trimming and J lost 1 base, with 4 bases between them. Germline V gene data show CDR1 as SGHRS and CDR2 as YFSETQ. The CDR3 length is 13 residues. CDR3: CASSLGANTEAFF. In DNA, the CDR3 is TGCGCCAGCAGCTTGGGCGCGAACACTGAAGCTTTCTTT.

V and J are TRBV7-5 and TRBJ1-1; the table calls TRBD1, which could not be checked here. TRBV7-5 is a pseudogene locus. The CDR3 spans 16 residues. The DNA for the CDR3 is TGTGCCAGAAGCTTGGGCAGGGAAGGGTCTAACACTGAAGCTTTCTTT. Its translation is CARSLGREGSNTEAFF.

The chain combines TRBV25-1 with TRBJ1-6; possible D gene TRBD1, 5 bases. Germline lookup yields CDR1 MGHDK and CDR2 SYGVNS. The CDR3 is made up of 14 amino acids. V was trimmed by 7 bases and J by 7 bases, leaving 14 bases between them. The CDR3 here is CASTARAGNSPLHF. The DNA for the CDR3 is TGTGCCAGCACCGCCAGGGCTGGAAATTCACCCCTCCACTTT.

The chain uses TRBV7-3 and TRBJ2-3, with D possibly matching TRBD2 (6 bases). The CDR3 is 15 residues long. The V and J ends lost 2 bases and 0 bases respectively, with 9 bases between them. Germline V lookup: CDR1 SGHTA, CDR2 FQGTGA. The CDR3 DNA follows: TGTGCCAGCAGCTTACGGAGGGGTAGCACAGATACGCAGTATTTT. Its protein is CASSLRRGSTDTQYF.

The V call is TRBV18, the J call TRBJ2-7; possibly TRBD1 for D (6 bases). V shed 1 base and J shed 3 bases, with 7 bases lying between them. Germline V lookup: CDR1 KGHSH, CDR2 LQKENI. The CDR3 runs 13 residues. CDR3 DNA sequence: TGTGCCAGCTCACCACGGGACATCTACGAGCAGTACTTC. As protein: CASSPRDIYEQYF.

The rearrangement joins TRBV4-3 to TRBJ1-5; the D is unclear. The length of the CDR3 is 15 residues. Trimming stripped 0 bases from V and 11 bases from J, with 17 bases between. Germline V gives CDR1 LGHNA, CDR2 YSLEER. The CDR3 protein is CASSQDMAGSPAQHF. DNA for the CDR3: TGCGCCAGCAGCCAAGATATGGCAGGCTCCCCAGCCCAGCATTTT.

The chain recombines TRBV4-1 with TRBJ2-2; 11 bases map to TRBD1. Germline assignment: CDR1 MGHRA and CDR2 YSYEKL. The V gene end was trimmed by 0 bases and the J gene end by 3 bases; junction bases not matched to a gene: 9. This CDR3 has 19 residues. The CDR3 DNA is TGCGCCAGCAGCCAAGATCCAGGACAGGGGGCGTATGACACCGGGGAGCTGTTTTTT. This encodes CASSQDPGQGAYDTGELFF.